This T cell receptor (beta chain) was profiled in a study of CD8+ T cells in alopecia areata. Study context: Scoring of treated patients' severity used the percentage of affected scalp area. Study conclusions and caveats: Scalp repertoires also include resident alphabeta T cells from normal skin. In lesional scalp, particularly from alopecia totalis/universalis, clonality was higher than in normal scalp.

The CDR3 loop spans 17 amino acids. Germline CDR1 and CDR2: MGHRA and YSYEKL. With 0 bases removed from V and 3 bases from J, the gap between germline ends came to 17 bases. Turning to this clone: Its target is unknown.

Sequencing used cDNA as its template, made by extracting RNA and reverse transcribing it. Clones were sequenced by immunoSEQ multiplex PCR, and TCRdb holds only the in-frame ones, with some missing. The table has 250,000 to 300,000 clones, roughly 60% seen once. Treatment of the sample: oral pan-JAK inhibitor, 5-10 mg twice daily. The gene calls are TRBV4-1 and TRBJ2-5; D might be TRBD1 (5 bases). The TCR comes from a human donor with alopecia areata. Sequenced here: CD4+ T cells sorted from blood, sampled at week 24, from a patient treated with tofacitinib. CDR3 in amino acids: CASSQDSWPGNKETQYF. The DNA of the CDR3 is TGCGCCAGCAGCCAAGATAGCTGGCCAGGGAATAAAGAGACCCAGTACTTC.